This TCR beta chain was obtained from a study of cytomegalovirus exposure and HLA in healthy donors. Findings and limits, study-wide: It was confirmed in vitro that a few of the CMV-associated chains were specific for CMV antigens. Analysis performed later showed TCR beta chains linked to HLA being more clonally expanded than equally common others.

CDR1 SGHTA and CDR2 FQGNSA come from the germline V gene. The V gene lost 6 bases and the J gene lost 4 bases, with 7 bases spanning the gap. CDR3 length: 11 residues. As concerns this clone: The antigen is undetermined.

This PCR relied on a set of 60 Vbeta primers and 13 Jbeta primers. Assay used: immunoSEQ multiplex PCR; TCRdb lists only in-frame clones, some missing. The sample records 140,000 to 150,000 clones, 75% being singletons. The sample comprised PBMCs. The chain couples TRBV7-2 to TRBJ2-7, with D unclear. The TCR sequence derives from a man in his thirties or forties in good health and CMV-seronegative. CDR3 sequence: CASSLLYEQYF. In DNA form, the CDR3 reads TGTGCCAGCAGTTTACTGTACGAGCAGTACTTC.